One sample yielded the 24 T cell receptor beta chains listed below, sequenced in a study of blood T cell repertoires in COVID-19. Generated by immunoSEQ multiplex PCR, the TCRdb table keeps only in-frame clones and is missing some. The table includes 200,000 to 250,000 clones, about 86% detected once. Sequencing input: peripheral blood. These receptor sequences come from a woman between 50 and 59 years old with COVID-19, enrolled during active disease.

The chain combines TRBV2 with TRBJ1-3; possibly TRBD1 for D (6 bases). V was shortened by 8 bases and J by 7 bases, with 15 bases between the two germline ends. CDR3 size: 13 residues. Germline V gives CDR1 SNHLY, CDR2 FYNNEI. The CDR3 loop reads CASQLEQGNTIYF. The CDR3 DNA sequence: TGTGCCAGCCAGTTAGAACAGGGTAACACCATATATTTT. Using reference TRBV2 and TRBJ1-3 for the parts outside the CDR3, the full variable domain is EPEVTQTPSHQVTQMGQEVILRCVPISNHLYFYWYRQILGQKVEFLVSFYNNEISEKSEIFDDQFSVERPDGSNFTLKIRSTKLEDSAMYFCASQLEQGNTIYFGEGSWLTVV.

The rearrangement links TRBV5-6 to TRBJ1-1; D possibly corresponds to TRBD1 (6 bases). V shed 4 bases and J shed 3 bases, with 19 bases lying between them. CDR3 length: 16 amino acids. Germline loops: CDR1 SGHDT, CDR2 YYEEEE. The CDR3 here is CASSLGRRGWDTEAFF. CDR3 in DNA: TGTGCCAGCAGCCTCGGGCGCAGGGGATGGGACACTGAAGCTTTCTTT.

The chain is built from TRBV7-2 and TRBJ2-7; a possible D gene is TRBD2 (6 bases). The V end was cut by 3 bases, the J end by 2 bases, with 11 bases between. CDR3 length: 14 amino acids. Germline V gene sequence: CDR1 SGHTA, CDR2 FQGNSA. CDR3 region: CASSFLAHPYEQYF. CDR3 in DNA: TGTGCCAGCAGCTTTCTAGCGCACCCCTACGAGCAGTACTTC.

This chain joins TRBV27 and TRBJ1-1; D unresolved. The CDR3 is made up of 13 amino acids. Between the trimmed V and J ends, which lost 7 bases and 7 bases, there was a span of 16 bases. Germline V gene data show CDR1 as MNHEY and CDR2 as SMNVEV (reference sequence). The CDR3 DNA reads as TGTGCCAGCAAACAGCGGGGTACGAGTGAAGCTTTCTTT. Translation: CASKQRGTSEAFF.

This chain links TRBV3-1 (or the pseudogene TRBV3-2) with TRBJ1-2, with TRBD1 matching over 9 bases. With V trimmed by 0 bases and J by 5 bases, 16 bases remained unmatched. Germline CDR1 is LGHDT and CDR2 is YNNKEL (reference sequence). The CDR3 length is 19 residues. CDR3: CASSQDFWGPRDREYGYTF. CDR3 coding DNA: TGTGCCAGCAGCCAAGATTTTTGGGGACCCAGGGACAGGGAGTATGGCTACACCTTC.

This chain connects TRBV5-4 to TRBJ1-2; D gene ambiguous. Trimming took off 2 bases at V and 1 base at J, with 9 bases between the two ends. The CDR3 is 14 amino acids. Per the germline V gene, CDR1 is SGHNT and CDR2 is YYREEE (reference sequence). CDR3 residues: CASSFPEGNYGYTF. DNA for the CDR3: TGTGCCAGCAGCTTTCCGGAGGGTAACTATGGCTACACCTTC.

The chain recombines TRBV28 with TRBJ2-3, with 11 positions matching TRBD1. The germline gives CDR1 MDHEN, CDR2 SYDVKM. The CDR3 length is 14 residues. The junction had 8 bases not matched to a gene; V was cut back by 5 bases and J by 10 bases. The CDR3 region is CASSPRTGGLAQYF. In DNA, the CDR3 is TGTGCCAGCAGTCCCCGGACAGGGGGCCTTGCGCAGTATTTT.

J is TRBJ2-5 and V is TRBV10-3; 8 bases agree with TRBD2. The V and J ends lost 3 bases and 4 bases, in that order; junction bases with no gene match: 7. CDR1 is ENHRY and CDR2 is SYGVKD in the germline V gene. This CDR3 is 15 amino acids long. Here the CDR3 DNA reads TGTGCCATCAGTGACCTCCGGGGGGGCCGAGAGACCCAGTACTTC. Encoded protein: CAISDLRGGRETQYF.

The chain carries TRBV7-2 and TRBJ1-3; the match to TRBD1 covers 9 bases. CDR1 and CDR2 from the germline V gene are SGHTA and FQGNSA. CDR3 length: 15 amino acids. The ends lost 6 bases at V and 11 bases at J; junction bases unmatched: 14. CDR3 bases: TGTGCCAGCAGGGACGGACAGGGGTCCATCGAACCCATATATTTT. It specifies CASRDGQGSIEPIYF.

The CDR3 coding sequence is TGTGCCAGCAAGCAGGGAGGATTAGCCAAAAACATTCAGTACTTC. It translates to CASKQGGLAKNIQYF. J is TRBJ2-4 and V is TRBV6-5, with D possibly being TRBD2 (6 bases). The germline V gene has CDR1 MNHEY and CDR2 SVGAGI. Trimming left V 7 bases short and J 0 bases short, with 13 bases between. CDR3 length: 15 residues.

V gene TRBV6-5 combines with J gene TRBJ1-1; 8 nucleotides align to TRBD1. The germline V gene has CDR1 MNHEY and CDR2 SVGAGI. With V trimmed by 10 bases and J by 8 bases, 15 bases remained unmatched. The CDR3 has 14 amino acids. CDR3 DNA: TGTGCCACCTGCGTACAGGGGGGCCCAGCCGAAGCTTTCTTT. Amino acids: CATCVQGGPAEAFF.

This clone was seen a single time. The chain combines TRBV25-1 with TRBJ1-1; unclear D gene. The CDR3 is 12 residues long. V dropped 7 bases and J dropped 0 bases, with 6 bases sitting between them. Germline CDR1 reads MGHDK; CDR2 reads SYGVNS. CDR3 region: CASIGLNTEAFF. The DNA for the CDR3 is TGTGCCAGCATTGGCCTGAACACTGAAGCTTTCTTT. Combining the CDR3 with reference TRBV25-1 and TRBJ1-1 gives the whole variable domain EADIYQTPRYLVIGTGKKITLECSQTMGHDKMYWYQQDPGMELHLIHYSYGVNSTEKGDLSSESTVSRIRTEHFPLTLESARPSHTSQYLCASIGLNTEAFFGQGTRLTVV.

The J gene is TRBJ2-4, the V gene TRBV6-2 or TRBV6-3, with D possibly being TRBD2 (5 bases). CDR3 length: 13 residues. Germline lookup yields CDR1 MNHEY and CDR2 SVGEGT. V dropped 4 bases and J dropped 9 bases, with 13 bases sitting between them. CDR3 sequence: CASSSGPGGIQYF. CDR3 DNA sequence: TGTGCCAGCAGTTCCGGCCCCGGAGGCATTCAGTACTTC.

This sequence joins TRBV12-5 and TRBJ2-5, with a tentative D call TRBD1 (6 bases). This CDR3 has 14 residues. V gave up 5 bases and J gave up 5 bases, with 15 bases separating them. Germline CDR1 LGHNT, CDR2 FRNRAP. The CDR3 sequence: CASGGGSMGETQYF. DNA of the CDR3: TGTGCTAGTGGTGGGGGCAGTATGGGCGAGACCCAGTACTTC.

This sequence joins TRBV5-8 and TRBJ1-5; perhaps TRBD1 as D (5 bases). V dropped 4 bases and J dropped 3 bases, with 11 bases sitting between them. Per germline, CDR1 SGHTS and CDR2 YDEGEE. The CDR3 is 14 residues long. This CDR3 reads CASSVRQFNQPQHF. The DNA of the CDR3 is TGTGCCAGCAGCGTGAGACAGTTCAATCAGCCCCAGCATTTT. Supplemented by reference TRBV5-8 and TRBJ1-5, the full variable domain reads EAGVTQSPTHLIKTRGQQATLRCSPISGHTSVYWYQQALGLGLQFLLWYDEGEERNRGNFPPRFSGRQFPNYSSELNVNALELEDSALYLCASSVRQFNQPQHFGDGTRLSIL.

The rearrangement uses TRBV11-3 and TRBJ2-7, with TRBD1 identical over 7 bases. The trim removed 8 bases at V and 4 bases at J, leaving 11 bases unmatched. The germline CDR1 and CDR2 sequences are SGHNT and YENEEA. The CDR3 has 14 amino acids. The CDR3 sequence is CASALGGQIYEQYF. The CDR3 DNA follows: TGTGCCAGCGCCCTAGGGGGACAGATTTACGAGCAGTACTTC. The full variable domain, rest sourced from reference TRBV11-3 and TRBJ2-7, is EAGVVQSPRYKIIEKKQPVAFWCNPISGHNTLYWYLQNLGQGPELLIRYENEEAVDDSQLPKDRFSAERLKGVDSTLKIQPAELGDSAVYLCASALGGQIYEQYFGPGTRLTVT.

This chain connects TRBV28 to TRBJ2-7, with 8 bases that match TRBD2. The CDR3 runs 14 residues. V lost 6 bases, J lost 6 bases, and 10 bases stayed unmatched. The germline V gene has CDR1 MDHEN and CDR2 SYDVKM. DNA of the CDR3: TGTGCCAGCAGCCCACCCGGGGGGGCGAGCGAGCAGTACTTC. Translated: CASSPPGGASEQYF.

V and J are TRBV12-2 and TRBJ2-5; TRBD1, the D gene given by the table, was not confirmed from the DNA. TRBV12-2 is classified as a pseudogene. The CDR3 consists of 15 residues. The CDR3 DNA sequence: TGTGCAAGTCGTCTATCACAGGAAGACGAGGAGACCCAGTACTTC. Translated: CASRLSQEDEETQYF.

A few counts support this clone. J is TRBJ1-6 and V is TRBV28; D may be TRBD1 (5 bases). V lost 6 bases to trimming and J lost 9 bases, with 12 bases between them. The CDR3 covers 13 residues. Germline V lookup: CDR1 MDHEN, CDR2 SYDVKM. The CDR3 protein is CASSPPRASPLHF. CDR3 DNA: TGTGCCAGCAGCCCTCCCAGGGCTTCACCCCTCCACTTT.

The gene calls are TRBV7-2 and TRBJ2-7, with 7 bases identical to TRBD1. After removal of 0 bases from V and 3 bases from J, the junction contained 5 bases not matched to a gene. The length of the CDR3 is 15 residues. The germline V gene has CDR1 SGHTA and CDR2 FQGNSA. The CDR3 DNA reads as TGTGCCAGCAGCTTAGCGGACACAGGGGTCTACGAGCAGTACGTC. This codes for CASSLADTGVYEQYV.

CDR3 loop: CASPRGAGNYGYTF. The DNA for the CDR3 is TGTGCCAGCCCTCGGGGGGCCGGGAACTATGGCTACACCTTC. The chain employs TRBV2 and TRBJ1-2; D perhaps matches TRBD1 (6 bases). The V and J ends lost 8 bases and 2 bases respectively, with 15 bases between them. This CDR3 contains 14 residues. Germline V gene data show CDR1 as SNHLY and CDR2 as FYNNEI.

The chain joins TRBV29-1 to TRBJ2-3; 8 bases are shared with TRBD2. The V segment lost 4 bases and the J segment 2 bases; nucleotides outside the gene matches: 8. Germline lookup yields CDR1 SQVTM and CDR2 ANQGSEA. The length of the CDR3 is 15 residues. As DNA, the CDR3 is TGCAGCGTTGGCCTTGGAGCGGGGGTCACAGATACGCAGTATTTT. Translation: CSVGLGAGVTDTQYF.

The CDR3 here is CASSLVGGQYNEQFF. The CDR3 DNA follows: TGCGCCAGCAGCTTGGTAGGGGGCCAGTACAATGAGCAGTTCTTC. The J gene is TRBJ2-1, the V gene TRBV5-1; 7 positions agree with TRBD1. Germline trimming cut 0 bases from V and 4 bases from J; bases unmatched to any gene: 4. This CDR3 has 15 residues. Per the germline V gene, CDR1 is SGHRS and CDR2 is YFSETQ.

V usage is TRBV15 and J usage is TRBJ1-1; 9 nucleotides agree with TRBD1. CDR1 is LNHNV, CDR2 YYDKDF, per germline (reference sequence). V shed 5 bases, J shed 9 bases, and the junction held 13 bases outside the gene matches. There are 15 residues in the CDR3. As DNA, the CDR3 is TGTGCCACCAGCCGCGGGACAGGGTCATCGCCTCAAGCTTTCTTT. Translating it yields CATSRGTGSSPQAFF.